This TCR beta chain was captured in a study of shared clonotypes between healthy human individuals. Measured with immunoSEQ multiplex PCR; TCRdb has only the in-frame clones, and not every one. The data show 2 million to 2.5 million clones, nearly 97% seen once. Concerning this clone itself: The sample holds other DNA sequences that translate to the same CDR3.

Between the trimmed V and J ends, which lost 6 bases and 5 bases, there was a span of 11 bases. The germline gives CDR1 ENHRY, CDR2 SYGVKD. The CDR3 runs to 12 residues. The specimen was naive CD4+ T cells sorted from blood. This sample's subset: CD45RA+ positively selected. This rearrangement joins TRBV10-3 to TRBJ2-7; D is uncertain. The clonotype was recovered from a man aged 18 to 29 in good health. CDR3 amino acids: CAIRGTGDEQYF. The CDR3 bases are TGTGCCATCAGAGGCACCGGCGACGAGCAGTACTTC.